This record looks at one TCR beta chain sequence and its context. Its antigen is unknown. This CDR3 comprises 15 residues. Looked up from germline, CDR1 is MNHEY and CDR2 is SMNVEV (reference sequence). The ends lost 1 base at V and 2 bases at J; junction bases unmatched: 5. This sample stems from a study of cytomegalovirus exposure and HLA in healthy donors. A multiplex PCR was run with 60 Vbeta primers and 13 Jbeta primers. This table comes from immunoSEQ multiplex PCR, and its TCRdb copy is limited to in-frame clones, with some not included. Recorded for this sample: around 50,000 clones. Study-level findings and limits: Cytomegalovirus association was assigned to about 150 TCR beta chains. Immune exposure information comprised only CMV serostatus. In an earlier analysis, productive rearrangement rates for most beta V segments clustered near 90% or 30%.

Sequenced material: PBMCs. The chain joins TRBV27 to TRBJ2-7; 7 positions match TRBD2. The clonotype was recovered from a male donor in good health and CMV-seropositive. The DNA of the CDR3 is TGTGCCAGCAGTTTATGGGGGGAGGGCACCTACGAGCAGTACTTC. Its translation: CASSLWGEGTYEQYF.